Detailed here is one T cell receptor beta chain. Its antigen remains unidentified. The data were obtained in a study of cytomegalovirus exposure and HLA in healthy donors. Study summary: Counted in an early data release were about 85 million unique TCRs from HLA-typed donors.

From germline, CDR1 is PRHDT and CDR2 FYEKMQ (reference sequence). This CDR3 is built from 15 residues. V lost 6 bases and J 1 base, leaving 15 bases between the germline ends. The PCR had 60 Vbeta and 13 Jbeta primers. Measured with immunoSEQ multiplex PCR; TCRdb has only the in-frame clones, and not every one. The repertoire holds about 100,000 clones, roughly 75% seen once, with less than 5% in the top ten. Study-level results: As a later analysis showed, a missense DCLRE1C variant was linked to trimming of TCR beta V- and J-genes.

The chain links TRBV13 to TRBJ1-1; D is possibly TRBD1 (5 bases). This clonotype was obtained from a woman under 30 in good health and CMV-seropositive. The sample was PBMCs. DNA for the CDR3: TGTGCCAGCAGGGGGTGGTGGGGGGGGAACACTGAAGCTTTCTTT. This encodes CASRGWWGGNTEAFF.